This T cell receptor beta chain originates from a study of cytomegalovirus exposure and HLA in healthy donors. The study's findings and limits: Clonal expansion was found to be greater in HLA-associated TCR beta chains than in equally common others in a later analysis. Most likely, a cluster of highly shared sequence variants arose as a sequencing artifact. In a later analysis, at a false discovery rate of 0.05, roughly 17,000 TCR beta sequences matched HLA alleles.

The germline gives CDR1 MNHEY, CDR2 SMNVEV (reference sequence). The CDR3 runs to 13 residues. V lost 6 bases to trimming and J lost 3 bases, with 9 bases between them. As to this clone: The antigen is undetermined.

PCR involved 60 Vbeta and 13 Jbeta primers. Methods used by the authors: A follow-up analysis tallied some 80 million unique TCR beta chains, roughly 9.9 million shared. TCRdb's table, derived via immunoSEQ multiplex PCR, lists solely in-frame clones and lacks some. V, J and clone size are taken as reported in that table, and D and trimming were inferred from the DNA itself. The repertoire holds approximately 85,000 clones, with roughly three quarters as singletons. This sequence joins TRBV27 and TRBJ1-5; D may be TRBD1 (6 bases). This clonotype was obtained from a woman aged 50 to 60 in good health and CMV-seropositive. Input material: PBMCs. The CDR3 sequence: CASRDSHNQPQHF. CDR3 bases: TGTGCCAGCAGGGACAGTCACAATCAGCCCCAGCATTTT.